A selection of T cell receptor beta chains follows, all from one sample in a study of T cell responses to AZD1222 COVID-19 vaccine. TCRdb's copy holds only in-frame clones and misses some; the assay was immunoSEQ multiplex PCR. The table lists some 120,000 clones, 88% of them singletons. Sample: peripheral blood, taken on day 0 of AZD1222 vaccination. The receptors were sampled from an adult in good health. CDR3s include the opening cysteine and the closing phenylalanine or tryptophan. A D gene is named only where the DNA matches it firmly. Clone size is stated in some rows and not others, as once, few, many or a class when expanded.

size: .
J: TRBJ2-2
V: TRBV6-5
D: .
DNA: TGTGCCAGCAGTTCCACCGTTTGGGGAGCCGGGGAGCTGTTTTTT
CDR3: CASSSTVWGAGELFF

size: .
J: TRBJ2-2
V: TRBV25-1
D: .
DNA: TGTGCCAGCAGCACCCTGCCGTCAGGGGCGAACACCGGGGAGCTGTTTTTT
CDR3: CASSTLPSGANTGELFF

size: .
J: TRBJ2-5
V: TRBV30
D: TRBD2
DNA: TGTGCCTGGAGTGAGGGACTAGCGGGGCAAGAGACCCAGTACTTC
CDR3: CAWSEGLAGQETQYF

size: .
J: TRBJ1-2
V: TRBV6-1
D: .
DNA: TGTGCCAGCAGTGACGGACAAGGGGTTTTCGGCTATGGCTACACCTTC
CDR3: CASSDGQGVFGYGYTF

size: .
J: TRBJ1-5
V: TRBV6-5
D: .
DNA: TGTGCCAGCAGTTACGGGGGGGAGGCTCAGCCCCAGCATTTT
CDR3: CASSYGGEAQPQHF

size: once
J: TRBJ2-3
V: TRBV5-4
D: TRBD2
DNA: TGTGCCAGCAGCTTGGCGCTAGCGGGAGGTTATACAGATACGCAGTATTTT
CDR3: CASSLALAGGYTDTQYF

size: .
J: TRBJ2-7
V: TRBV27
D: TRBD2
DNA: TGTGCCAGCAGTTTATGGGGGAGCGGGAGTGTCTCCTACGAGCAGTACTTC
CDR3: CASSLWGSGSVSYEQYF

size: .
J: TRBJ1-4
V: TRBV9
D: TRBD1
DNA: TGTGCCAGCAGCTCGAGACAGGGCAGTCTTAATGAAAAACTGTTTTTT
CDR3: CASSSRQGSLNEKLFF

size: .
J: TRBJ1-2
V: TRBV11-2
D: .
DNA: TGTGCCAGCAGCTCCCCGGGACGGGACTATGGCTACACCTTC
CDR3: CASSSPGRDYGYTF

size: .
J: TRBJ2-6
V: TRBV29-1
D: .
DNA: TGCAGCGTTGAGGACAGACCTCTCTCTGGGGCCAACGTCCTGACTTTC
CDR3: CSVEDRPLSGANVLTF

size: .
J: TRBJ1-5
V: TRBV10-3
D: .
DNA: TGTGCCACGCTGAACCGCTCCCCCGGACGCGGGGGGAATCAGCCCCAGCATTTT
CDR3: CATLNRSPGRGGNQPQHF

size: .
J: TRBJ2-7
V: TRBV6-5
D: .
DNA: TGTGCCAGCAGTTCGGGGCCGCCCTACGAGCAGTACTTC
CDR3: CASSSGPPYEQYF

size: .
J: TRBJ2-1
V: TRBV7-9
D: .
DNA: TGTGCCAGCAGCTCAGCTGGACTAACCTCAACTGAGCAGTTCTTC
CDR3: CASSSAGLTSTEQFF

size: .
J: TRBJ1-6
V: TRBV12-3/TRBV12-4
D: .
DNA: TGTGCCAGCAGTCAGGGGTATAATTCACCCCTCCACTTT
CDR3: CASSQGYNSPLHF

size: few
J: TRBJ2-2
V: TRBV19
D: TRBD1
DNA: TGTGCCAGTAGTACCCAATCCGGGACAGCGAACACCGGGGAGCTGTTTTTT
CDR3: CASSTQSGTANTGELFF

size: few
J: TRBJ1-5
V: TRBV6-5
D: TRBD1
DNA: TGTGCCAGCAGTCACAGGGGGGCCAATCAGCCCCAGCATTTT
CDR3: CASSHRGANQPQHF

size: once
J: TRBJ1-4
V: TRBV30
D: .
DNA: TGTGCCTGGAGTGTATGCAGGGGCAATGAAAAACTGTTTTTT
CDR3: CAWSVCRGNEKLFF

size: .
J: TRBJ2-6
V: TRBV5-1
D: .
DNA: TGCGCCAGCAGACTGGACCACAACTCTGGGGCCAACGTCCTGACTTTC
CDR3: CASRLDHNSGANVLTF

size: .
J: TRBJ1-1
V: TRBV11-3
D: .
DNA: TGTGCCAGCAGCAGACTCGCTTCGAGGAACACTGAAGCTTTCTTT
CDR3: CASSRLASRNTEAFF

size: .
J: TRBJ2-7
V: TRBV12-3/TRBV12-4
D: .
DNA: TGTGCCAGCAGTTTAGCGGCAGGATACGAGCAGTACTTC
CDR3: CASSLAAGYEQYF

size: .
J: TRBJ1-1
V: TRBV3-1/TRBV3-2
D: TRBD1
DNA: TGTGCCAGCAGCCCTGGGACAGGGAGTACTGAAGCTTTCTTT
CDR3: CASSPGTGSTEAFF

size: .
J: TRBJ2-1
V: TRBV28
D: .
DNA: TGTGCCAGCACTGGTACTAGCAGACGCTCTTACAATGAGCAGTTCTTC
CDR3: CASTGTSRRSYNEQFF

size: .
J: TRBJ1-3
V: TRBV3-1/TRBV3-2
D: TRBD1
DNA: TGTGCCAGCAGCCAAGATTCGAGGGGGCGAAACACCATATATTTT
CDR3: CASSQDSRGRNTIYF

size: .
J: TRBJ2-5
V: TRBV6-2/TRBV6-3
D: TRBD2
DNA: TGTGCCAGCAGTAGAAGACTAGCGGGGGGTCGAGAGACCCAGTACTTC
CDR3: CASSRRLAGGRETQYF

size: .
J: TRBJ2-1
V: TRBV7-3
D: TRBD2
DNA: TGTGCCAGCAGCCCAGCGGGGAGTAAGGCCAATGAGCAGTTCTTC
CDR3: CASSPAGSKANEQFF

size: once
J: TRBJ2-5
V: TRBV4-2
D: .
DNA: TGTGCCAGCAGCCAAGATAGGGCCCGGCAAGAGACCCAGTACTTC
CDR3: CASSQDRARQETQYF

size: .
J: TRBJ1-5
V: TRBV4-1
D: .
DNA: TGCGCCAGCAGCCAAGTGAGCAGTAGCAATCAGCCCCAGCATTTT
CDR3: CASSQVSSSNQPQHF

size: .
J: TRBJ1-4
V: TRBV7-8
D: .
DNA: TGTGCCAGCACCGAAGACCGGATATCAACTAATGAAAAACTGTTTTTT
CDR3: CASTEDRISTNEKLFF

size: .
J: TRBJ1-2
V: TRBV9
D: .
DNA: TGTGCCAGCAGCTCAGGGCAGGGTGGCTACTATGGCTACACCTTC
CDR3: CASSSGQGGYYGYTF

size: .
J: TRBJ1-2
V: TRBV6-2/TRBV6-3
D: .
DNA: TGTGCCAGCAGTTCCGACAGAAAGAATGGCTACACCTTC
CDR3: CASSSDRKNGYTF

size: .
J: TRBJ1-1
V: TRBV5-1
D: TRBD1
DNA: TGCGCCAGCAGCGCCGGACAGGAGGGAACTGAAGCTTTCTTT
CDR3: CASSAGQEGTEAFF

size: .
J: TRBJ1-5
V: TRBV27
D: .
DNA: TGTGCCAGCGGTAAGACACGGGGGTATAGCAATCAGCCCCAGCATTTT
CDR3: CASGKTRGYSNQPQHF

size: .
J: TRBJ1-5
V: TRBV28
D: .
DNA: TGTGCCAGCAGTTTCTCGGGGGACCTCAATCAGCCCCAGCATTTT
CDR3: CASSFSGDLNQPQHF

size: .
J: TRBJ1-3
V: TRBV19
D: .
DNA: TGTGCCAGTAGTATGGACGGGAATTATGGAAACACCATATATTTT
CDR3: CASSMDGNYGNTIYF

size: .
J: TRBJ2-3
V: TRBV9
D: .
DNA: TGTGCCAGCAGCGTAGGGGGGGTGTGGGGCACAGATACGCAGTATTTT
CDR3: CASSVGGVWGTDTQYF

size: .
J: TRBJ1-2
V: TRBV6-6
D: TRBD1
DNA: TGTGCCAGCAGTTACCCTCGGCAGGGGGCGAGCGGCTACACCTTC
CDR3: CASSYPRQGASGYTF

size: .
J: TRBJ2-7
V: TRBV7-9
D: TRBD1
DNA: TGTGCCAGCAGCTCCGGGGACAGCGTAAGAGCCTACGAGCAGTACTTC
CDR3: CASSSGDSVRAYEQYF

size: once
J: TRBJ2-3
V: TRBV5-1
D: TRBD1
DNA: TGCGCCAGCAGCTTGGACAGGGGGCAGGCTAGCGGACGGGATACGCAGTATTTT
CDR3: CASSLDRGQASGRDTQYF

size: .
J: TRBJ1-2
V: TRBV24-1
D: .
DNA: TGTGCCACCAGTGATTTGCAGGGTCCCCCTGATGGCTACACCTTC
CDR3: CATSDLQGPPDGYTF

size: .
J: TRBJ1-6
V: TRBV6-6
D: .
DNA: TGTGCCAGCAGGCCGGACAGCTCCTATAATTCACCCCTCCACTTT
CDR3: CASRPDSSYNSPLHF

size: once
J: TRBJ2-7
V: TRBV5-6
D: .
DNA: TGTGCCAGCAGCTTGGGGGAGGAGCAGTACTTC
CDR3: CASSLGEEQYF

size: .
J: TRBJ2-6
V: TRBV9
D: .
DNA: TGTGCCAGCAGCGTAGCAGGGGTCGGGGCCAACGTCCTGACTTTC
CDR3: CASSVAGVGANVLTF

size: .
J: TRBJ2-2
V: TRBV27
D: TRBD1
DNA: TGTGCCAGCAGGTCGGGACAGGGGTTTACCGGGGAGCTGTTTTTT
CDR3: CASRSGQGFTGELFF

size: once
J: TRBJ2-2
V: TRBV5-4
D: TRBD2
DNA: TGTGCCAGCAGCTCCGGACTAGCGGGGGGCACCGGGGAGCTGTTTTTT
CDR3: CASSSGLAGGTGELFF

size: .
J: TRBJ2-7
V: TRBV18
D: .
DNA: TGTGCCAGCTCACCACCTAATCAGGGACGGGGCGAGCAGTACTTC
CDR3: CASSPPNQGRGEQYF

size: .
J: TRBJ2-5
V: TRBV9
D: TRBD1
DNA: TGTGCCAGCAGCGTCCGGGACAGGGTTGTGGAAGAGACCCAGTACTTC
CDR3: CASSVRDRVVEETQYF

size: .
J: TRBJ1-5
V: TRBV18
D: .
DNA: TGTGCCAGCTCACCACCCCCCGAAACCCGCCAGCCCCAGCATTTT
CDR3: CASSPPPETRQPQHF

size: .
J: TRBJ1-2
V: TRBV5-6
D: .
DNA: TGTGCCAGCAGCTTCCTGGGATCTAACTATGGCTACACCTTC
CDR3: CASSFLGSNYGYTF

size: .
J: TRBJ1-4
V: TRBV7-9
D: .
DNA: TGTGCCAGCAGCCTTTTGGGGGGAGAAAAACTGTTTTTT
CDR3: CASSLLGGEKLFF

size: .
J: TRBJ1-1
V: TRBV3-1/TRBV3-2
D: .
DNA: TGTGCCAGCAGCCAGTACAGCCAGACTGAAGCTTTCTTT
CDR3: CASSQYSQTEAFF

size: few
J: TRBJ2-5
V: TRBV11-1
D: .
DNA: TGTGCCAGCAGCTTGGGACTGATCCAAGAGACCCAGTACTTC
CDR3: CASSLGLIQETQYF

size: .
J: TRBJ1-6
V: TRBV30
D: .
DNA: TGTGCCTGGAGTGTACGGGAATCACCCCTCCACTTT
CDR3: CAWSVRESPLHF

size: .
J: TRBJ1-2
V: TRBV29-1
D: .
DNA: TGCAGCGTCCTCCTCGGGACCTCCAGGTTCTATGGCTACACCTTC
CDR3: CSVLLGTSRFYGYTF

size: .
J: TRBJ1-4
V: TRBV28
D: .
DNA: TGTGCCAGCAGTTCCTTCGACCCGCCGGGATCGCTGTTTTTT
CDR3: CASSSFDPPGSLFF